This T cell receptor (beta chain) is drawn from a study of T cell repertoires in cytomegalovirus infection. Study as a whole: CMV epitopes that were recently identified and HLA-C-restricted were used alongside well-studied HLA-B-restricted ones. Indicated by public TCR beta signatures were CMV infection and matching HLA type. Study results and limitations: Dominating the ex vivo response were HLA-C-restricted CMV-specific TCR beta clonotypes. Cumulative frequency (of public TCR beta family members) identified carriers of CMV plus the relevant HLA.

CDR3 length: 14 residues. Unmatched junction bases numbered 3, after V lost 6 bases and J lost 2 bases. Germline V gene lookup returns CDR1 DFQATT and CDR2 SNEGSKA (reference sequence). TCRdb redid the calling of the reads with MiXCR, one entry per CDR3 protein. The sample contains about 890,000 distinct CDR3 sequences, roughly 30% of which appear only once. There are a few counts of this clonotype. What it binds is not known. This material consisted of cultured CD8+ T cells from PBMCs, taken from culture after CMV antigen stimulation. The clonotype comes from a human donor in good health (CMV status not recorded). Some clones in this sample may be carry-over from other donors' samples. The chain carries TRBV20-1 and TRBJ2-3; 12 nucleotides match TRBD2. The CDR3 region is CSAWTSGDTDTQYF. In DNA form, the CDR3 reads TGCAGTGCCTGGACTAGCGGGGACACAGATACGCAGTATTTT.